This T cell receptor (beta chain) was obtained from a study of vaccination and CD4 T cells after COVID-19. Sequencing of DNA taken from cultured CD4+ T cells relied on the Oncomine TCR Beta short-read assay. TCRdb redid the calling of the PCR reads with MiXCR, one entry per CDR3 protein. This repertoire shows fewer than 16,000 distinct CDR3 sequences, approximately 47% found once; its top ten account for over 10%. Deletions cut 5 bases from V and 8 bases from J, with 9 bases between. Germline CDR1 SNHLY, CDR2 FYNNEI. The CDR3 sequence is 11 residues long. Comment on this clonotype: Its antigen is unknown.

Treatment given: approximately nine-day PBMC culture with coronavirus spike peptide pools or control peptides (ViraFEST assay). The V call is TRBV2, the J call TRBJ1-2; D is perhaps TRBD1 (6 bases). The sequenced sample consisted of CD4+ T cells from blood, cultured in vitro. The receptor was derived from a human donor who had recovered from COVID-19. The CDR3 loop is CASSTGIGYTF. Written as DNA, the CDR3 is TGTGCCAGCAGTACAGGGATAGGCTACACCTTC.